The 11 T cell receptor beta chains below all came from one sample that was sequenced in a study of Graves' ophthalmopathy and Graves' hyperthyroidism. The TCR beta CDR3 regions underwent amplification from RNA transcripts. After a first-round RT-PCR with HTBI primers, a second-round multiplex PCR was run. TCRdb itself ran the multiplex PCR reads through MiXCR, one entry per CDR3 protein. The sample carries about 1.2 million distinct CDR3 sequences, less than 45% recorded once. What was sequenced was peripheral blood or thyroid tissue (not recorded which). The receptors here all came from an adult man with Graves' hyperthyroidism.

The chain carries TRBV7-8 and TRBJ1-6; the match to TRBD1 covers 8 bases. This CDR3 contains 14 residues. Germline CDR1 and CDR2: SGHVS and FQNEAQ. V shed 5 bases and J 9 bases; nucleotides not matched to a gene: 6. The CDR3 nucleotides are TGTGCCAGCAGCCAGGGACAGGCATTTTCACCCCTCCACTTT. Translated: CASSQGQAFSPLHF.

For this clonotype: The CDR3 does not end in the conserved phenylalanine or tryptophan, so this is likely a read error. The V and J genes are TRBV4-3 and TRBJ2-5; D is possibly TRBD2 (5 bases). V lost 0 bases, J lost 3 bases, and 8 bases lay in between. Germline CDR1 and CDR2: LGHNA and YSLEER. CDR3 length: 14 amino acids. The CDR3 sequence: CASSQEPGEETQYL. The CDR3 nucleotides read TGCGCCAGCAGCCAAGAACCCGGGGAAGAGACCCAGTACCTC.

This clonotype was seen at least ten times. CDR3 coding DNA: TGTGCCAGCGGACTGGTGGAGGGAAACACCGGGGAGCTGTTTTTT. Protein product: CASGLVEGNTGELFF. The chain recombines TRBV7-9 with TRBJ2-2, with a weak D call TRBD2 (6 bases). The CDR3 consists of 15 residues. Germline loops: CDR1 SEHNR, CDR2 FQNEAQ (reference sequence). V lost 8 bases, J lost 2 bases, and 15 bases lay in between.

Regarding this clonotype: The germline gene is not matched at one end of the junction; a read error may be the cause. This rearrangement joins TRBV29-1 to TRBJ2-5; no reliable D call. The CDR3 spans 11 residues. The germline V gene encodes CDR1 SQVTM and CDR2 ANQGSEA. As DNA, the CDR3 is TGCAGCGTGGAAGGATCAGGGACCCAGTACTTC. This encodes CSVEGSGTQYF.

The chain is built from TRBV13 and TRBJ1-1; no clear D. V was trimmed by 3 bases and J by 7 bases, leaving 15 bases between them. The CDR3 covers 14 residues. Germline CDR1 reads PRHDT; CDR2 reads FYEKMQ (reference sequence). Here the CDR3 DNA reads TGTGCCAGCAGCTTTGTCTCGGTAGGCATTGAAGCTTTCTTT. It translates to CASSFVSVGIEAFF.

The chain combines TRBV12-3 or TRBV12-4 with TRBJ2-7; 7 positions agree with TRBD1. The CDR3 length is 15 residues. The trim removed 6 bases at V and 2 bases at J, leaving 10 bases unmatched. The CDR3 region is CASRGQPGNPYEQYF. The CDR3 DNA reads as TGTGCCAGCAGGGGACAGCCGGGCAACCCCTACGAGCAGTACTTC.

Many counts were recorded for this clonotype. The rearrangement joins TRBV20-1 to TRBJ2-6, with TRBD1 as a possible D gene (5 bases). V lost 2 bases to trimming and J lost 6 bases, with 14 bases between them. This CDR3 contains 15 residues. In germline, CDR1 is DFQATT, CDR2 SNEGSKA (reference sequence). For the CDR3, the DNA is TGCAGTGCTAGACCCAGGGTCCTTGCGGCCAACGTCCTGACTTTC. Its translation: CSARPRVLAANVLTF.

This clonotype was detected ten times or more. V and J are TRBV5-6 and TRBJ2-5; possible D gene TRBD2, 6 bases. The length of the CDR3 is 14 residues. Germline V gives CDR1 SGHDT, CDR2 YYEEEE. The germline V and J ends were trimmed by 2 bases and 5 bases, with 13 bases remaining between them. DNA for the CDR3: TGTGCCAGCAGCTTATTCGGTGGAGGGGAGACCCAGTACTTC. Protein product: CASSLFGGGETQYF.

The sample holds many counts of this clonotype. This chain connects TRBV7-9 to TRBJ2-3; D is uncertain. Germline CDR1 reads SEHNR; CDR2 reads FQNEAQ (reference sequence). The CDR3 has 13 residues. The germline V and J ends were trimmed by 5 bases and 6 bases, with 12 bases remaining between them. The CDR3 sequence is CASSPRSADTQYF. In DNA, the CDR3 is TGTGCCAGCAGCCCCAGAAGCGCCGATACGCAGTATTTT.

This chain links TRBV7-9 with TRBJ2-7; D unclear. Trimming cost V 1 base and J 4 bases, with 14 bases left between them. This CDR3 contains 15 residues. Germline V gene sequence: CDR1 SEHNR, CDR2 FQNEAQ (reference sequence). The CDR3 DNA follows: TGTGCCAGCAGCTTAGATCTGGTTTTGGAGTACGAGCAGTACTTC. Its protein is CASSLDLVLEYEQYF.

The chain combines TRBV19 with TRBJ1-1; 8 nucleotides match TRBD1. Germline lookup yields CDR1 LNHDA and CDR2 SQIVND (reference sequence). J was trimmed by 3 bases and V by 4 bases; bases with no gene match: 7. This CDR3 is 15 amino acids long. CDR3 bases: TGTGCCAGTAGTAGTGGGCAGGGGGCTTACACTGAAGCTTTCTTT. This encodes CASSSGQGAYTEAFF.